The rows below give T cell receptor beta chains drawn from one sample of a study of blood T cell repertoires in COVID-19. Assay: immunoSEQ multiplex PCR; the TCRdb copy retains only in-frame clones and omits some. The sample yields 350,000 or so clones, approximately 90% seen once. The sequenced sample was peripheral blood. Receptors were obtained from a woman aged 60-75 years with COVID-19, enrolled during active disease. CDR3s include the opening cysteine and the closing phenylalanine or tryptophan. Each record gives: V gene, J gene, D gene, clone size, CDR3 protein, CDR3 DNA. D genes are given only for firm matches. Clone size is given for some rows only: seen once, a few or many times, or a class if the clone is expanded.

>TRBV3-1/TRBV3-2|TRBJ2-3|TRBD1|-
CASSQLIPGQGSLGENTDTQYF
TGTGCCAGCAGCCAACTCATCCCGGGACAGGGCTCGTTGGGAGAGAACACAGATACGCAGTATTTT
>TRBV7-8|TRBJ1-1|-|-
CASSFRDWGEAFF
TGTGCCAGCAGCTTCCGGGACTGGGGTGAAGCTTTCTTT
>TRBV7-2|TRBJ1-5|-|-
CASSLEGRSNQPQHF
TGTGCCAGCAGCTTAGAAGGGAGAAGCAATCAGCCCCAGCATTTT
>TRBV7-9|TRBJ1-1|-|-
CASSPPPGNTEAFF
TGTGCCAGCAGCCCGCCCCCAGGGAACACTGAAGCTTTCTTT
>TRBV19|TRBJ1-1|TRBD1|-
CASTLGQPNSEAFF
TGTGCCAGTACCCTGGGACAGCCGAACTCTGAAGCTTTCTTT
>TRBV2|TRBJ2-5|-|-
CASADSIETQYF
TGTGCCAGCGCCGATTCTATAGAGACCCAGTACTTC
>TRBV6-5|TRBJ1-2|-|-
CASTGEGWNYGYTF
TGTGCCAGCACCGGGGAGGGCTGGAACTATGGCTACACCTTC
>TRBV19|TRBJ1-2|-|-
CASSIGGVGYTF
TGTGCCAGTAGTATAGGCGGCGTCGGCTACACCTTC
>TRBV18|TRBJ2-1|-|-
CASSLGQHNEQFF
TGTGCCAGCTCACTGGGCCAGCACAATGAGCAGTTCTTC
>TRBV6-5|TRBJ2-7|TRBD1|-
CASTRGQLAYEQYF
TGTGCCAGCACCAGGGGACAGCTAGCCTACGAGCAGTACTTC
>TRBV18|TRBJ2-3|TRBD2|-
CASSPPGLAGSPYTQYF
TGTGCCAGCTCACCACCAGGACTAGCGGGGAGCCCGTATACGCAGTATTTT
>TRBV4-1|TRBJ1-3|TRBD1|-
CASSQEEGAKGNTIYF
TGCGCCAGCAGCCAAGAAGAGGGGGCGAAAGGAAACACCATATATTTT
>TRBV2|TRBJ2-3|TRBD1|-
CASSDRGLPDTQYF
TGTGCCAGCAGTGACAGGGGGCTACCAGATACGCAGTATTTT
>TRBV5-8|TRBJ1-4|-|-
CASSTGLYREGKLFF
TGTGCCAGCAGCACCGGACTGTACCGGGAGGGAAAACTGTTTTTT
>TRBV10-2|TRBJ2-7|-|-
CASSYRDNTYEQYF
TGCGCCAGCAGCTACCGGGACAACACCTACGAGCAGTACTTC
>TRBV7-6|TRBJ2-6|-|-
CASSFSSGANVLTF
TGTGCCAGCAGCTTCTCCTCTGGGGCCAACGTCCTGACTTTC
>TRBV5-1|TRBJ1-2|-|-
CASSAPEQALRGYTF
TGCGCCAGCAGCGCCCCTGAACAGGCCTTAAGGGGCTACACCTTC
>TRBV11-2|TRBJ2-3|TRBD2|-
CASSLAGLAGPTDTQYF
TGTGCCAGCAGCTTAGCAGGGCTAGCGGGGCCCACAGATACGCAGTATTTT
>TRBV18|TRBJ1-4|-|-
CASSPGGTNEKLFF
TGTGCCAGCTCACCAGGGGGCACTAATGAAAAACTGTTTTTT
>TRBV4-1|TRBJ1-1|-|-
CASSPRVGVNTEAFF
TGCGCCAGCAGCCCCCGAGTAGGGGTGAACACTGAAGCTTTCTTT
>TRBV18|TRBJ1-1|-|-
CASSPGPRTEAFF
TGTGCCAGCTCACCAGGCCCGAGGACTGAAGCTTTCTTT
>TRBV7-9|TRBJ1-2|-|-
CASSLGAGEIYGYTF
TGTGCCAGCAGCTTAGGGGCAGGGGAAATCTATGGCTACACCTTC
>TRBV6-6|TRBJ1-5|-|-
CASRDGGGRHDF
TGTGCCAGCAGGGATGGGGGAGGTAGGCATGATTTT
>TRBV9|TRBJ1-2|TRBD1|-
CASSAATGFGGYTF
TGTGCCAGCAGCGCGGCGACAGGGTTTGGCGGCTACACCTTC
>TRBV6-6|TRBJ1-5|-|once
CASSYNSNQPQHF
TGTGCCAGCAGTTATAATAGCAATCAGCCCCAGCATTTT
>TRBV5-1|TRBJ1-1|-|-
CASSLVGGADTEAFF
TGCGCCAGCAGCTTGGTCGGGGGGGCCGACACTGAAGCTTTCTTT
>TRBV7-9|TRBJ2-3|TRBD1|-
CASSLRTGSTDTQYF
TGTGCCAGCAGCTTAAGGACAGGGAGCACAGATACGCAGTATTTT
>TRBV29-1|TRBJ1-4|TRBD1|-
CSVALFGRQGTNEKLFF
TGCAGCGTTGCTCTCTTTGGGCGACAGGGGACTAATGAAAAACTGTTTTTT
>TRBV5-1|TRBJ2-7|-|-
CASSLGSGKLDEQYF
TGCGCCAGCAGCTTGGGGTCGGGGAAACTAGACGAGCAGTACTTC